These 27 T cell receptor beta chains were sequenced from one sample in a study of blood T cell repertoires in COVID-19. Some clones are missing from TCRdb's copy, which holds only in-frame ones; the method was immunoSEQ multiplex PCR. The sample comprises roughly 150,000 clones, 84% of which are singletons, and 11% rests with the top ten. Sequencing input: peripheral blood. All receptors derive from a man between 65 and 79 years old with active or convalescent COVID-19.

The V call is TRBV6-2 or TRBV6-3, the J call TRBJ1-4, with D possibly matching TRBD1 (6 bases). The CDR3 is 16 amino acids. Per germline, CDR1 MNHEY and CDR2 SVGEGT. Between the trimmed V and J ends, which lost 5 bases and 5 bases, there was a span of 18 bases. CDR3 region: CASSNPQGGRNEKLFF. In DNA, the CDR3 is TGTGCCAGCAGTAACCCACAGGGAGGGCGGAATGAAAAACTGTTTTTT.

V gene TRBV4-1 combines with J gene TRBJ2-3; the match to TRBD2 covers 9 bases. This CDR3 is built from 17 residues. Germline-derived CDR1 and CDR2 are MGHRA and YSYEKL. V dropped 6 bases and J dropped 4; count of bases not matched to a gene: 14. The CDR3 DNA reads as TGCGCCAGCAGGCTAGCGGGACCCTGGAGGGGCGCAGATACGCAGTATTTT. This translates into CASRLAGPWRGADTQYF.

The genes are TRBV6-5 and TRBJ1-4, with 10 positions matching TRBD1. Trimming took 2 bases from V and 9 from J; bases not matched to a gene: 6. The CDR3 has 15 residues. Per germline, CDR1 MNHEY and CDR2 SVGAGI. CDR3 bases: TGTGCCAGCAGTTACGGGGACAGGGGCTTGAAAAAACTGTTTTTT. Its protein product is CASSYGDRGLKKLFF.

The gene calls are TRBV24-1 and TRBJ2-7; 8 nucleotides line up with TRBD1. The CDR3 covers 14 residues. V trimming: 6 bases; J trimming: 5 bases; junction bases outside the gene matches: 8. Looked up from germline, CDR1 is KGHDR and CDR2 is SFDVKD. This CDR3 is CATSPGQATHEQYF. The CDR3 DNA reads TGTGCCACCAGTCCGGGACAGGCCACCCACGAGCAGTACTTC.

The J gene is TRBJ1-6, the V gene TRBV6-5; D perhaps matches TRBD1 (5 bases). Germline CDR1 reads MNHEY; CDR2 reads SVGAGI. Trimming cost V 6 bases and J 8 bases, with 14 bases left between them. The CDR3 consists of 14 residues. The CDR3 is CASSRVMGDSPLHF. The DNA of the CDR3 is TGTGCCAGCAGCAGGGTAATGGGTGATTCACCCCTCCACTTT.

This clone was detected a few times. V and J are TRBV3-1 (or the pseudogene TRBV3-2) and TRBJ2-1, with D possibly matching TRBD1 (6 bases). Germline loops: CDR1 LGHDT, CDR2 YNNKEL (reference sequence). Trimming took 2 bases from V and 8 from J, leaving 13 bases between them. The CDR3 covers 14 residues. CDR3 bases: TGTGCCAGCAGCCAACGAGGACAGTACCATGAGCAGTTCTTC. Its translation is CASSQRGQYHEQFF.

The V and J genes are TRBV25-1 and TRBJ1-1, with 8 bases that match TRBD1. Germline V CDR1 and CDR2: MGHDK, SYGVNS. There are 14 residues in the CDR3. J lost 3 bases, V lost 2 bases, and 2 bases had no gene match. CDR3 protein: CASSEPDRDTEAFF. The CDR3 bases are TGTGCCAGCAGTGAACCGGACAGGGACACTGAAGCTTTCTTT.

This rearrangement joins TRBV6-2 or TRBV6-3 to TRBJ1-1, with D perhaps TRBD1 (5 bases). CDR1 and CDR2 from the germline V gene are MNHEY and SVGEGT. The CDR3 loop spans 15 amino acids. Trimming shortened V by 7 bases and J by 0 bases, and 15 bases separated the two germline ends. The CDR3 nucleotides read TGTGCCAGCATCCCTCGGGGGGAGGTGAACACTGAAGCTTTCTTT. Amino acids: CASIPRGEVNTEAFF.

V and J are TRBV6-5 and TRBJ1-1; 9 bases match TRBD1. V was clipped by 6 bases and J by 6 bases; unmatched bases: 11. Germline V gene data show CDR1 as MNHEY and CDR2 as SVGAGI. The CDR3 covers 15 residues. CDR3 nucleotide sequence: TGTGCCAGCAGACTCACAGGGGGCAGGGTATCTGAAGCTTTCTTT. This translates into CASRLTGGRVSEAFF.

The chain uses TRBV9 and TRBJ1-5; 7 bases are shared with TRBD1. The CDR3 has 15 amino acids. From germline, CDR1 is SGDLS and CDR2 YYNGEE. J was trimmed by 0 bases and V by 3 bases; bases with no gene match: 3. DNA of the CDR3: TGTGCCAGCAGCGGGGACAGTAATAGCAATCAGCCCCAGCATTTT. Residues: CASSGDSNSNQPQHF.

This clone was seen a single time. This chain uses TRBV9 with TRBJ2-7; weak D call: TRBD1 (5 bases). This CDR3 is built from 14 residues. V shed 0 bases and J shed 3 bases, with 10 bases lying between them. CDR1 SGDLS and CDR2 YYNGEE come from the germline V gene. The CDR3 region has the DNA TGTGCCAGCAGCGTAGGTGGGCAGGGCTACGAGCAGTACTTC. Its protein is CASSVGGQGYEQYF.

J is TRBJ2-2 and V is TRBV7-9; 11 nucleotides line up with TRBD1. CDR3 length: 18 residues. The germline CDR1 and CDR2 sequences are SEHNR and FQNEAQ (reference sequence). The V gene end was trimmed by 7 bases and the J gene end by 0 bases; junction bases not matched to a gene: 10. The CDR3 coding sequence is TGTGCCAGCACCCCGCCCTGGGACAGGGGGTCGAACACCGGGGAGCTGTTTTTT. The encoded protein is CASTPPWDRGSNTGELFF.

The table lists this clone with a count of one. The rearrangement joins TRBV11-3 to TRBJ1-1; D ambiguous. Germline assignment: CDR1 SGHNT and CDR2 YENEEA. The germline V and J ends were trimmed by 4 bases and 1 base, with 13 bases remaining between them. CDR3 size: 15 residues. The CDR3 spells CASSSGGVGNTEAFF. The CDR3 coding sequence is TGTGCCAGCAGCTCCGGAGGCGTGGGGAACACTGAAGCTTTCTTT.

The chain is built from TRBV7-2 and TRBJ2-2, with 10 bases lining up with TRBD2. This CDR3 has 18 amino acids. The germline V gene encodes CDR1 SGHTA and CDR2 FQGNSA. J lost 5 bases, V lost 0 bases, and 9 bases had no gene match. CDR3 region: CASSLARSSGSLTGELFF. Written as DNA, the CDR3 is TGTGCCAGCAGCTTAGCGCGGTCTAGCGGGAGCTTAACCGGGGAGCTGTTTTTT.

For this clone: A much larger clone is a single base away; this may be a read error. The chain is built from TRBV10-2 and TRBJ1-5, with D possibly matching TRBD1 (7 bases). The J call may be wrong; the DNA end is better matched by TRBJ2-3. CDR3 length: 16 residues. From germline, CDR1 is WSHSY and CDR2 SAAADI. The CDR3 region has the DNA TGCGCCAGCAGTACCACAGGGGACTCTAGCAATCAGCCCCAGTATTTT. It encodes CASSTTGDSSNQPQYF.

This clone was observed once. This chain joins TRBV27 and TRBJ2-5, with D maybe TRBD2 (6 bases). Looked up from germline, CDR1 is MNHEY and CDR2 is SMNVEV (reference sequence). The V end lost 6 bases, the J end lost 5 bases, and 22 bases lay between the germline ends. The CDR3 consists of 16 residues. The CDR3 loop is CASSPDPTWAGETQYF. DNA of the CDR3: TGTGCCAGCAGCCCGGACCCGACTTGGGCGGGGGAGACCCAGTACTTC.

The chain is built from TRBV7-3 and TRBJ2-1; TRBD2 agrees at 8 bases. The CDR3 sequence is 17 residues long. The V gene's germline CDR1 is SGHTA and CDR2 FQGTGA. Trimming at V came to 4 bases and at J to 1 base, leaving 9 bases not matched to a gene. The CDR3 here is CASSSPSGRGSYNEQFF. The CDR3 bases are TGTGCCAGCAGCTCGCCAAGCGGGAGAGGGTCCTACAATGAGCAGTTCTTC.

The chain carries TRBV19 and TRBJ1-2; no firm D call. Per germline, CDR1 LNHDA and CDR2 SQIVND (reference sequence). Trimming cost V 7 bases and J 4 bases, with 28 bases left between them. This CDR3 has 18 residues. DNA of the CDR3: TGTGCCAGTACCAATACCCTCTTTACCTCTCCCACCAGCTATGGCTACACCTTC. Its translation is CASTNTLFTSPTSYGYTF. Full variable domain (outside the CDR3, taken from reference TRBV19 and TRBJ1-2): DGGITQSPKYLFRKEGQNVTLSCEQNLNHDAMYWYRQDPGQGLRLIYYSQIVNDFQKGDIAEGYSVSREKKESFPLTVTSAQKNPTAFYLCASTNTLFTSPTSYGYTFGSGTRLTVV.

The sample holds a few counts of this clone. This sequence joins TRBV7-9 and TRBJ2-5; TRBD2 might be the D (5 bases). The CDR3 is made up of 16 amino acids. In germline, CDR1 is SEHNR, CDR2 FQNEAQ (reference sequence). The V end was cut by 2 bases, the J end by 5 bases, with 18 bases between. CDR3 bases: TGTGCCAGCAGCTTAAAGTTCAGGTCCCCGGGGGAGACCCAGTACTTC. Residues: CASSLKFRSPGETQYF. Based on the CDR3 plus reference TRBV7-9 and TRBJ2-5, the full variable domain is DTGVSQNPRHKITKRGQNVTFRCDPISEHNRLYWYRQTLGQGPEFLTYFQNEAQLEKSRLLSDRFSAERPKGSFSTLEIQRTEQGDSAMYLCASSLKFRSPGETQYFGPGTRLLVL.

The chain uses TRBV5-5 and TRBJ1-2; possibly TRBD1 for D (5 bases). Germline V gives CDR1 SGHKS, CDR2 YYEKEE (reference sequence). V was shortened by 4 bases and J by 8 bases, with 18 bases between the two germline ends. This CDR3 region has 14 residues. CDR3 sequence: CASSKTDLSLGYTF. The CDR3 bases are TGTGCCAGCAGCAAGACAGATTTATCACTAGGCTACACCTTC.

The chain is built from TRBV5-1 and TRBJ2-7; 7 bases fit TRBD1. The J segment lost 6 bases and the V segment lost 4 bases, leaving 10 bases of the junction unmatched. CDR3 length equals 14 residues. In germline, CDR1 is SGHRS, CDR2 YFSETQ. This CDR3 is CASSLRDSPSEQYF. The CDR3, as DNA: TGCGCCAGCAGCCTCCGGGACAGCCCCTCCGAGCAGTACTTC.

The chain links TRBV5-5 to TRBJ1-3; D is undetermined. The V end was cut by 2 bases, the J end by 7 bases, with 10 bases between. This CDR3 contains 13 residues. Germline V gives CDR1 SGHKS, CDR2 YYEKEE (reference sequence). The CDR3 loop reads CASSFLFGNTIYF. The CDR3 DNA sequence: TGTGCCAGCAGCTTCCTCTTCGGGAACACCATATATTTT. The full variable domain, with the rest looked up from reference TRBV5-5 and TRBJ1-3, is DAGVTQSPTHLIKTRGQQVTLRCSPISGHKSVSWYQQVLGQGPQFIFQYYEKEERGRGNFPDRFSARQFPNYSSELNVNALLLGDSALYLCASSFLFGNTIYFGEGSWLTVV.

This clone came up a few times. The rearrangement links TRBV18 to TRBJ2-3, with TRBD1 matching over 10 bases. CDR1 is KGHSH, CDR2 LQKENI, per germline. V shed 6 bases and J 1 base; nucleotides not matched to a gene: 7. This CDR3 spans 16 amino acids. The CDR3 DNA reads TGTGCCAGCTCTCCGACCGGGACAGGGGGCACAGATACGCAGTATTTT. Translation: CASSPTGTGGTDTQYF.

This clone appeared once. This chain uses TRBV3-1 (or the pseudogene TRBV3-2) with TRBJ2-5, with D possibly matching TRBD1 (6 bases). Germline-derived CDR1 and CDR2 are LGHDT and YNNKEL (reference sequence). CDR3 length: 15 residues. Trimming took off 2 bases at V and 1 base at J, with 11 bases between the two ends. The CDR3, as DNA: TGTGCCAGCAGCCAAACCTCGGACAGCCAAGAGACCCAGTACTTC. Translating gives CASSQTSDSQETQYF.

The chain recombines TRBV5-6 with TRBJ2-5; 8 bases agree with TRBD2. With V trimmed by 0 bases and J by 1 base, 2 bases remained unmatched. The CDR3 sequence is 15 residues long. Germline CDR1 and CDR2: SGHDT and YYEEEE. In nucleotides, the CDR3 is TGTGCCAGCAGCTTGGGTCGGGGGGGCCAAGAGACCCAGTACTTC. It is translated as CASSLGRGGQETQYF.

This clone was picked up one time. The CDR3 sequence: CASSLSGLAQPVEFF. The CDR3 region has the DNA TGCGCCAGCAGCTTGTCAGGACTAGCGCAACCTGTGGAGTTCTTC. The chain joins TRBV5-1 to TRBJ2-1, with 9 positions matching TRBD2. Germline V CDR1 and CDR2: SGHRS, YFSETQ. The length of the CDR3 is 15 residues. The trim removed 1 base at V and 14 bases at J, leaving 13 bases unmatched. The entire variable domain, with the rest obtained from reference TRBV5-1 and TRBJ2-1, is as follows: KAGVTQTPRYLIKTRGQQVTLSCSPISGHRSVSWYQQTPGQGLQFLFEYFSETQRNKGNFPGRFSGRQFSNSRSEMNVSTLELGDSALYLCASSLSGLAQPVEFFGPGTRLTVL.

V is TRBV4-3 and J is TRBJ2-4; 7 positions match TRBD1. Germline V gives CDR1 LGHNA, CDR2 YSLEER. This CDR3 is built from 15 residues. V was clipped by 2 bases and J by 10 bases; unmatched bases: 11. The CDR3 sequence is CASSQSRGQGVIQYF. The CDR3 bases are TGCGCCAGCAGCCAATCCCGAGGGCAGGGGGTAATTCAGTACTTC.